The 10 T cell receptor beta chains below come from one sample, sequenced in a study of OX40 agonist ivuxolimab in advanced cancers. Sequencing was performed with immunoSEQ multiplex PCR; in TCRdb, only in-frame clones are kept and a portion is missing. The sample holds over 30,000 clones, about 87% seen once. Sequencing used CD4+ or CD8+ T cells sorted from blood, obtained in a trial of the OX40 agonist ivuxolimab. All receptors derive from an adult with an advanced solid tumor such as melanoma, head and neck, liver or kidney cancer.

DNA of the CDR3: TGTGCCAGCAGTTACGGCAGGAGGAATGAAAAACTGTTTTTT. This translates into CASSYGRRNEKLFF. J is TRBJ1-4 and V is TRBV6-5, with unresolved D. The CDR3 totals 14 residues. The germline V gene encodes CDR1 MNHEY and CDR2 SVGAGI. V was trimmed by 2 bases and J by 5 bases, leaving 9 bases between them.

V is TRBV5-1 and J is TRBJ2-6, with D perhaps matching TRBD2 (5 bases). This CDR3 spans 16 amino acids. Germline V gene sequence: CDR1 SGHRS, CDR2 YFSETQ. Trimming stripped 1 base from V and 4 bases from J, with 12 bases between. In nucleotides, the CDR3 is TGCGCCAGCAGCTTGAGTGGGAGTGGAGGGGCCAACGTCCTGACTTTC. Its protein product is CASSLSGSGGANVLTF.

The rearrangement uses TRBV27 and TRBJ1-2; 7 bases line up with TRBD1. Trimming cost V 5 bases and J 7 bases; bases outside gene matches: 10. The length of the CDR3 is 14 residues. Germline CDR1 reads MNHEY; CDR2 reads SMNVEV (reference sequence). The CDR3 spells CASSVDRVQGGYTF. CDR3 nucleotides: TGTGCCAGCAGTGTAGACAGGGTTCAAGGTGGCTACACCTTC.

The genes are TRBV27 and TRBJ2-1; 8 bases align to TRBD1. The germline V gene encodes CDR1 MNHEY and CDR2 SMNVEV (reference sequence). The CDR3 contains 17 residues. Germline trimming cut 0 bases from V and 6 bases from J; bases unmatched to any gene: 10. Written as DNA, the CDR3 is TGTGCCAGCAGTTTATCGCGCGACAGGGGATATGGCAATGAGCAGTTCTTC. It codes for CASSLSRDRGYGNEQFF.

In DNA form, the CDR3 reads TGCGCCAGCACCCCCGCTAATCTGGAGGGCACTGAAGCTTTCTTT. Its protein product is CASTPANLEGTEAFF. This chain links TRBV5-1 with TRBJ1-1; D is unclear. V lost 6 bases and J lost 4, with 19 bases in between. Germline V gene lookup returns CDR1 SGHRS and CDR2 YFSETQ. The CDR3 consists of 15 residues.

The chain has TRBV4-1 and TRBJ2-7; TRBD1 matches 9 bases. J was trimmed by 6 bases and V by 3 bases; bases with no gene match: 3. This CDR3 comprises 13 residues. The V gene's germline CDR1 is MGHRA and CDR2 YSYEKL. For the CDR3, the DNA is TGCGCCAGCAGCCACACAGGGGGCTCCGAGCAGTACTTC. Amino acids: CASSHTGGSEQYF.

CDR3 in DNA: TGTGCCACCGGGGACAGGGTAGGCGGCTACACCTTC. It is translated as CATGDRVGGYTF. V gene TRBV6-4 combines with J gene TRBJ1-2; TRBD1 matches at 9 bases. The CDR3 has 12 amino acids. Germline trimming cut 10 bases from V and 8 bases from J; bases unmatched to any gene: 8. CDR1 is MRHNA, CDR2 SNTAGT, per germline.

V gene TRBV19 combines with J gene TRBJ2-7; 11 bases are a match to TRBD2. Germline CDR1 LNHDA, CDR2 SQIVND (reference sequence). This CDR3 is built from 16 residues. V shed 4 bases and J 5 bases; nucleotides not matched to a gene: 10. The CDR3 sequence: CASSTYSGTSGHEQYF. Here the CDR3 DNA reads TGTGCCAGTAGTACCTATTCCGGGACTAGCGGCCACGAGCAGTACTTC.

The chain uses TRBV2 and TRBJ1-4, with D possibly TRBD1 on 5 matching bases. This CDR3 has 16 residues. Germline V gene lookup returns CDR1 SNHLY and CDR2 FYNNEI. V was trimmed by 6 bases and J by 7 bases, leaving 21 bases between them. CDR3 sequence: CASRNPLGGEGEKLFF. The CDR3 nucleotides are TGTGCCAGCAGAAACCCTCTAGGAGGGGAGGGTGAAAAACTGTTTTTT. The full variable domain, in which reference TRBV2 and TRBJ1-4 provide the parts outside the CDR3, is EPEVTQTPSHQVTQMGQEVILRCVPISNHLYFYWYRQILGQKVEFLVSFYNNEISEKSEIFDDQFSVERPDGSNFTLKIRSTKLEDSAMYFCASRNPLGGEGEKLFFGSGTQLSVL.

The J gene is TRBJ2-4, the V gene TRBV2; the match to TRBD1 covers 10 bases. CDR3 length equals 15 residues. Germline CDR1 and CDR2: SNHLY and FYNNEI. Losses at the gene ends were 4 bases for V and 1 base for J; bases not matched to a gene: 1. DNA of the CDR3: TGTGCCAGCAGTGGGGACAGGGGTGCCAAAAACATTCAGTACTTC. Protein sequence: CASSGDRGAKNIQYF. Full variable domain (remainder filled in from reference TRBV2 and TRBJ2-4): EPEVTQTPSHQVTQMGQEVILRCVPISNHLYFYWYRQILGQKVEFLVSFYNNEISEKSEIFDDQFSVERPDGSNFTLKIRSTKLEDSAMYFCASSGDRGAKNIQYFGAGTRLSVL.